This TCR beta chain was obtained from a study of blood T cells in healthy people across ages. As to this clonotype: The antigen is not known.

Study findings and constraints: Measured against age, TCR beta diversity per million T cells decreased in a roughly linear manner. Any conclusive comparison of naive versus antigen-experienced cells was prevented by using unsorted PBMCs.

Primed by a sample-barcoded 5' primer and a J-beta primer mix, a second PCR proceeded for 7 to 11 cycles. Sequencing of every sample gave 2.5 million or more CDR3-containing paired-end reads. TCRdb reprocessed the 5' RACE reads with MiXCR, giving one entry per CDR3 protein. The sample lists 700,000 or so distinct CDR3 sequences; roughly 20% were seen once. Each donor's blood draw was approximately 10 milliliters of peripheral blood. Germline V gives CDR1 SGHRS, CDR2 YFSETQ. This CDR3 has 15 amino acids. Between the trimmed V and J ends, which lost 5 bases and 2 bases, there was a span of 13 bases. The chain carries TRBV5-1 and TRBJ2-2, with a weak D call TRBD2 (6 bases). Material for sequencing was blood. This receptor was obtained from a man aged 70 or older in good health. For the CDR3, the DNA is TGCGCCAGCAGTGGGGGGACGGTTAACACCGGGGAGCTGTTTTTT. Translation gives CASSGGTVNTGELFF. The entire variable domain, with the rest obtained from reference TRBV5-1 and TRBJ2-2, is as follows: KAGVTQTPRYLIKTRGQQVTLSCSPISGHRSVSWYQQTPGQGLQFLFEYFSETQRNKGNFPGRFSGRQFSNSRSEMNVSTLELGDSALYLCASSGGTVNTGELFFGEGSRLTVL.